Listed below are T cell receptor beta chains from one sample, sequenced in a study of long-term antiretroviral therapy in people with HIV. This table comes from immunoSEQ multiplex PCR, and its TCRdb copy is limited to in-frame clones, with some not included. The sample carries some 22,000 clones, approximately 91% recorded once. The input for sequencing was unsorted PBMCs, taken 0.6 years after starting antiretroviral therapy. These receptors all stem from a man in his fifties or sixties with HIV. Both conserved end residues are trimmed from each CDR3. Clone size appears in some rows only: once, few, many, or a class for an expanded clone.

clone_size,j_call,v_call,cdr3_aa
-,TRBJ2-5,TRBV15,ATSRGWETQY
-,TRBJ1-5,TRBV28,ASSLVAGEGNQPQH
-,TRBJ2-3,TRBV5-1,ASSSLGTSGGDTDTQY
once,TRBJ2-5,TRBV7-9,ASSSRGSQETQY
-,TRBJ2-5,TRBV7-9,ASRDRPQETQY
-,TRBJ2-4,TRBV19,ASSRRGVVAKNIQY
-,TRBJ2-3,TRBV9,ASSAGTGGDTQY
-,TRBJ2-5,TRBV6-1,ASSEADPGLAGDTPETQY
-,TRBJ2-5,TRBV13,ASSSELGGETQY
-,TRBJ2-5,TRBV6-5,ASSRLAGEGETQY
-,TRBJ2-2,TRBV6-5,ASSYSSGGAGGELF
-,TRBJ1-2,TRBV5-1,ASSLETGGRPYGYT
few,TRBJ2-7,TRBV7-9,ASSLKNEQY
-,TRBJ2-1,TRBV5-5,ASSFSGGSYNEQF
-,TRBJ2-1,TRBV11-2,ASSRALPSYNEQF
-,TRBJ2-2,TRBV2,ASKMRQMNTGELF
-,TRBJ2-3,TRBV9,ASSVGGDRTVDTQY
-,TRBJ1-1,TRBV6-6,ASSYSMGKTEAF
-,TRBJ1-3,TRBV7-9,ASSDPGQRSF
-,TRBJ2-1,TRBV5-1,ASSRAGGGSYNEQF
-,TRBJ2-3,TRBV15,ATSRNWGGKDTQY
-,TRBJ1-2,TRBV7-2,ASSSTWDNLEGYT
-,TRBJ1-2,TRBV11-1,ASSWDKYGYT
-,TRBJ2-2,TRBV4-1,ASSQLTGGGGELF
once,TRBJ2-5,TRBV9,ASSSRTLSETQY
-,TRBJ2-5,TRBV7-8,ASSFVLAGDVRETQY
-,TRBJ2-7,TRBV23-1,ASGRTVSYEQY
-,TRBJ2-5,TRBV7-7,ASSSGTSQETQY
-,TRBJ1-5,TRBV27,ASKRTGTGGGQPQH
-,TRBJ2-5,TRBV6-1,ASRQGASVPTQY
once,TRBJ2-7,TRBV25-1,ASSDLPTGGSPQY
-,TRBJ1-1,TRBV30,AWSWGTEAF
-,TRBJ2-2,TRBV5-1,ASSLGQENTGELF
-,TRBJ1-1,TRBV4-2,ASSQIVNTEAF
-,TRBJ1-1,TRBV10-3,AISVGREGTEAF
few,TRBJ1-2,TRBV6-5,ASSGYYVGGGYT
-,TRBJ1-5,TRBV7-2,ASSLETGVQPQH
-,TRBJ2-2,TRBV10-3,ASLDTNTGELF
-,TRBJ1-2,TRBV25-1,ASTGDRGDYGYT
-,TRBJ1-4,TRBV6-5,ASSSRQGEKLF
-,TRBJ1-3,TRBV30,AWMPGGAGGNTIY
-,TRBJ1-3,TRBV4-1,ASSQGWGNGNTIY
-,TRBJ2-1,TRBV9,ASRRTSGNEQF
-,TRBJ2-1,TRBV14,ASSHAFEQF
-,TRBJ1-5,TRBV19,ASSIRIGGYNQPQH
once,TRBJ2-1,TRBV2,ASRGLAGYNEQF
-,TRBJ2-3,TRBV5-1,ASSEGWSTDTQY
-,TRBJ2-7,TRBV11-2,ASSVDPTEAYEQY
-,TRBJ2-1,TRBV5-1,ASSLPGGNEQF
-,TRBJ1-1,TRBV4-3,ASSQDRPGTVMNTEAF
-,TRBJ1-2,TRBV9,ASSVLGGDYGYT
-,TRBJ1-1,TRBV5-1,ASSLEGMKAF
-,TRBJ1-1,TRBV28,ASIGGTEAF
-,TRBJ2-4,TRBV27,ASSLTYPKNIQY